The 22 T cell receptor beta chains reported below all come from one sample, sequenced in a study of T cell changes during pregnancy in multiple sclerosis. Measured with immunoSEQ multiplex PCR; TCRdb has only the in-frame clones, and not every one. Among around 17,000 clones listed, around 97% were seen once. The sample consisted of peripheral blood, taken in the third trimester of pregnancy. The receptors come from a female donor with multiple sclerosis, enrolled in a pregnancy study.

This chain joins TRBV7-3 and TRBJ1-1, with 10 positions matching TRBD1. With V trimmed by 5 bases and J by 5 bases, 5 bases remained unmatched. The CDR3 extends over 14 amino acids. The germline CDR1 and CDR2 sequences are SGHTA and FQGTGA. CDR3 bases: TGTGCCAGCAGCCCGGGACAGGGGTTTACTGAAGCTTTCTTT. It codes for CASSPGQGFTEAFF.

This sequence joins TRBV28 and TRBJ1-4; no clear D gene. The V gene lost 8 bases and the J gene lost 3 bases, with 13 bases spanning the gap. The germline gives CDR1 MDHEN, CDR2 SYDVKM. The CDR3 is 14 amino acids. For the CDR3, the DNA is TGTGCCAGCGAAGCGGGAGGGTCTAATGAAAAACTGTTTTTT. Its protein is CASEAGGSNEKLFF.

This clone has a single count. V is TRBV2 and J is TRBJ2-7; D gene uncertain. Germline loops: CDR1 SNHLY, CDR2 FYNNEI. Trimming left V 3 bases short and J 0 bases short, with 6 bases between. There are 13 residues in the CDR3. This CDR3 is CASSDSYSYEQYF. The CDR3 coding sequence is TGTGCCAGCAGTGACAGTTACTCCTACGAGCAGTACTTC. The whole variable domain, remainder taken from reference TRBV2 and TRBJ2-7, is EPEVTQTPSHQVTQMGQEVILRCVPISNHLYFYWYRQILGQKVEFLVSFYNNEISEKSEIFDDQFSVERPDGSNFTLKIRSTKLEDSAMYFCASSDSYSYEQYFGPGTRLTVT.

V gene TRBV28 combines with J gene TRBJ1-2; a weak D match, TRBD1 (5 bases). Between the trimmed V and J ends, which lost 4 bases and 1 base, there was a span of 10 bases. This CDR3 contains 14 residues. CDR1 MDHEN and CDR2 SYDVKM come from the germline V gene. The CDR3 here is CASSSPTVNYGYTF. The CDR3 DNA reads TGTGCCAGCAGTTCTCCGACAGTTAACTATGGCTACACCTTC.

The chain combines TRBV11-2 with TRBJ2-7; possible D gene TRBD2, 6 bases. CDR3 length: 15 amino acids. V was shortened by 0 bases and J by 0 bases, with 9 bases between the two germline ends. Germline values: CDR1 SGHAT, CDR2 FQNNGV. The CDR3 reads CASSLELASSYEQYF. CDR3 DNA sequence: TGTGCCAGCAGCTTAGAACTAGCCAGCTCCTACGAGCAGTACTTC.

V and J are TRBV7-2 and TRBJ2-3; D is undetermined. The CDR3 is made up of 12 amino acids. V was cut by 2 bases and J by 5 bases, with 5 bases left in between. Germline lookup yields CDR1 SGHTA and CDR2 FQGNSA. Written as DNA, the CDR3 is TGTGCCAGCAGCTTACTCAGAGATACGCAGTATTTT. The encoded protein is CASSLLRDTQYF.

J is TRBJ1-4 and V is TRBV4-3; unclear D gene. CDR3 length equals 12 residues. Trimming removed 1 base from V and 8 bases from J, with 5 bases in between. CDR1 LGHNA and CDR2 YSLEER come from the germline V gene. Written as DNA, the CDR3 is TGCGCCAGCAGCCAAGGACTGGAAAAACTGTTTTTT. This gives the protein CASSQGLEKLFF.

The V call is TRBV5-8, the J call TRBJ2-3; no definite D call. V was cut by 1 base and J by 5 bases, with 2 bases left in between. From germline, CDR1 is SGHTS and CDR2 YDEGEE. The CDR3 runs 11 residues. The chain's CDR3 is CASSLLDTQYF. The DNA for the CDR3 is TGTGCCAGCAGCTTGCTAGATACGCAGTATTTT.

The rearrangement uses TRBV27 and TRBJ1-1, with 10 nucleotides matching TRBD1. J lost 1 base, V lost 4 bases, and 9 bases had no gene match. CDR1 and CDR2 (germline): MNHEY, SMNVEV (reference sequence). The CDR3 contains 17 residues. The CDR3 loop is CASSSTGTGEGNTEAFF. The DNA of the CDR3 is TGTGCCAGCAGTTCGACCGGGACAGGGGAAGGGAACACTGAAGCTTTCTTT.

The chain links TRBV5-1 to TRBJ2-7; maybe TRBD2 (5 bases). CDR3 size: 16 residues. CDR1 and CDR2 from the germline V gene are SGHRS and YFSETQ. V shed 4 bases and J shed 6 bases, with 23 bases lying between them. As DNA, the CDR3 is TGCGCCAGCAGCCTACCGGGATCCGACTACTACTCCGAGCAGTACTTC. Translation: CASSLPGSDYYSEQYF.

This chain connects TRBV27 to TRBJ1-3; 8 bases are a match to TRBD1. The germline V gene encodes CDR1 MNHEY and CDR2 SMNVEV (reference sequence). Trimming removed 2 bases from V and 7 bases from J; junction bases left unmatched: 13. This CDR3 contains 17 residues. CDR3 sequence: CASSLPSNGQGLNTIYF. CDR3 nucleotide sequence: TGTGCCAGCAGTTTACCCAGTAATGGACAGGGTTTGAACACCATATATTTT.

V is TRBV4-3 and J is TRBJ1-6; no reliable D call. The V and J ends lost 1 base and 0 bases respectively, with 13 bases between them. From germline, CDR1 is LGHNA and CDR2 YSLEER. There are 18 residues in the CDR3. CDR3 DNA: TGCGCCAGCAGCCAAGTGAGGCCAAGTCCCTCCTATAATTCACCCCTCCACTTT. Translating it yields CASSQVRPSPSYNSPLHF.

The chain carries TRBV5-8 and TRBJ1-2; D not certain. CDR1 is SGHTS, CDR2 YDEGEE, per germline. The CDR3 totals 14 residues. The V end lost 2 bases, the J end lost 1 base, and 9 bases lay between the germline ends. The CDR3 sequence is CASSLGRDNYGYTF. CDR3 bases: TGTGCCAGCAGCTTAGGTCGGGATAACTATGGCTACACCTTC.

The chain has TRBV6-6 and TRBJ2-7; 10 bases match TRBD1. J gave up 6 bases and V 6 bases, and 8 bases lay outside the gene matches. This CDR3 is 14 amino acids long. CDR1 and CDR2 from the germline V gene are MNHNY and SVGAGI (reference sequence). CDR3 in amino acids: CASRRQGADLEQYF. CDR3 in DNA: TGTGCCAGCAGACGACAGGGGGCAGATCTCGAGCAGTACTTC.

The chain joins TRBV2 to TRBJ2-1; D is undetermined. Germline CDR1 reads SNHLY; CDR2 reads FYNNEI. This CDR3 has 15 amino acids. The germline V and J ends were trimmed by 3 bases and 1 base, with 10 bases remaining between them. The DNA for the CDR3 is TGTGCCAGCAGTGAGGGCAGGTCGTCCTACAATGAGCAGTTCTTC. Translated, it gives CASSEGRSSYNEQFF.

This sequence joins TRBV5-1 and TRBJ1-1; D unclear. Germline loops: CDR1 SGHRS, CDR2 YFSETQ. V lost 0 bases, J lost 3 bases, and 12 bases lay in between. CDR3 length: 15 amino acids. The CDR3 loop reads CASSLGPGLDTEAFF. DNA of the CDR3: TGCGCCAGCAGCTTGGGTCCCGGTCTGGACACTGAAGCTTTCTTT.

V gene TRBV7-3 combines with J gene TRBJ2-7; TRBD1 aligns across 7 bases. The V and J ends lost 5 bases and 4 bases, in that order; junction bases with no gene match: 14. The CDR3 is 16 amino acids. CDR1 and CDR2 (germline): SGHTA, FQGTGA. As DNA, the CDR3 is TGTGCCAGCAGCCTCTCCTCTACGGACAGGCCATACGAGCAGTACTTC. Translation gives CASSLSSTDRPYEQYF.

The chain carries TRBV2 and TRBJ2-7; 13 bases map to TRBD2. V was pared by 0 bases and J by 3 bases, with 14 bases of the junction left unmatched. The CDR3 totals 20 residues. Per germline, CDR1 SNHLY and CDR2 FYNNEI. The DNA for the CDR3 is TGTGCCAGCAGTGAAGCGCTTCGACTAGCGGGGGGCCCTCCCATCTACGAGCAGTACTTC. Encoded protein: CASSEALRLAGGPPIYEQYF.

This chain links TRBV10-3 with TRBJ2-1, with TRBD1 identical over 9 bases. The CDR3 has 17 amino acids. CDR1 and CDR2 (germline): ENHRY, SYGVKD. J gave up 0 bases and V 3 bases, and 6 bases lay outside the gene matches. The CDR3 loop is CAISDKDRGLSYNEQFF. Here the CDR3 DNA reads TGTGCCATCAGTGATAAGGACAGGGGCCTCTCCTACAATGAGCAGTTCTTC.

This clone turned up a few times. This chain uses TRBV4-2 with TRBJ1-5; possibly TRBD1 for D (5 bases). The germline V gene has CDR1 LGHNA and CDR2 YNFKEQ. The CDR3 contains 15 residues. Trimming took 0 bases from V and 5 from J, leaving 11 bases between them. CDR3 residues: CASSQESRADQPQHF. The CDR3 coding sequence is TGTGCCAGCAGCCAAGAATCCAGGGCGGATCAGCCCCAGCATTTT.

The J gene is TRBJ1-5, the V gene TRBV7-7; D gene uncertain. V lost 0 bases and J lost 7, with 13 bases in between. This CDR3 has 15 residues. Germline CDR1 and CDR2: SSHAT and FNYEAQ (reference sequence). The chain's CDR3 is CASSLAKLVNQPQHF. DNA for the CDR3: TGTGCCAGCAGCTTAGCGAAACTCGTGAACCAGCCCCAGCATTTT.

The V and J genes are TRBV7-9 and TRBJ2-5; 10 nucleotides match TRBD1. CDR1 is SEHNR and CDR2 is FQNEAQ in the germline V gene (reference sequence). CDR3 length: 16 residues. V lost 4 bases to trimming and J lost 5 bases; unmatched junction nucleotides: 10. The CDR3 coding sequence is TGTGCCAGCAGCTCGCCTCTGACAGGGGGCGTGGAGACCCAGTACTTC. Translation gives CASSSPLTGGVETQYF.